The sequence of this T cell receptor beta chain was determined in a study of identical twins. General observations from the study: Beta clonotypes that were abundant in cord blood contained fewer insertions, a pattern absent from memory repertoires.

One entry per CDR3 protein results from TCRdb running MiXCR on the 5' RACE reads. The data contain roughly 500,000 distinct CDR3 sequences, approximately 22% of them singletons. This clonotype was counted ten times or more. The antigen is undetermined. Healthy Caucasian donors formed the entire cohort. Per the germline V gene, CDR1 is DFQATT and CDR2 is SNEGSKA (reference sequence). The CDR3 has 14 residues. J gave up 4 bases and V 6 bases, and 6 bases lay outside the gene matches. These records were also assigned to another study, of T cells expressing NK-cell markers. That work contributes: More than five of the donors carried dominant NKG2C+ clonotypes that took up about 1.0-8% of their CD8+ T cells. One observes that, in several donors, these clonotypes were also the leading ones within the CD3+CD56-NKG2C+ fraction.

The material sequenced was CD4+ T cells sorted from blood. This clonotype was obtained from a woman aged 18-29 years in good health. This chain uses TRBV20-1 with TRBJ2-1, with 10 bases identical to TRBD2. The CDR3, as DNA: TGCAGTGCGGAGGGACTAGCGCAGTACAATGAGCAGTTCTTC. This sequence encodes CSAEGLAQYNEQFF.